The present T cell receptor beta chain was sequenced within a study of blood T cell repertoires in COVID-19. Participants came from fewer than 25 US areas, aged about 18 to 100 years. CDR3 size: 15 residues. Germline values: CDR1 MNHEY, CDR2 SMNVEV (reference sequence). The V segment lost 5 bases and the J segment 3 bases; nucleotides outside the gene matches: 6. The repertoire was sequenced with immunoSEQ multiplex PCR; TCRdb's copy has only in-frame clones and lacks some. The top ten clones hold approximately 8.6% of a sample with almost 250,000 clones, roughly 85% of them seen once. V is TRBV27 and J is TRBJ1-4; 7 nucleotides match TRBD1. Sequencing used PBMCs or T cells enriched from blood (not recorded which). The receptor was isolated from a woman between 50 and 59 years old with acute COVID-19. DNA of the CDR3: TGTGCCAGCAGTCAAACAGGGGTGGCTAATGAAAAACTGTTTTTT. Encoded protein: CASSQTGVANEKLFF.